This record concerns one T cell receptor (beta chain) sequence. Its recognized antigen is unknown. Base-call qualities are not available, and no considerably larger clone is one nucleotide away. From cysteine to phenylalanine, the CDR3 is 16 amino acids long. This entry keeps only the CDR3 DNA: 48 bases, framed from base 1. Trimming removed 3 bases from V and 2 bases from J; the gene matches leave 7 bases unexplained. CDR1 and CDR2 (LNHDA, SQIVND) derive from the germline V gene (reference sequence). These data are taken from a study of blood T cell repertoires in COVID-19 (dated by TCRdb to the early 2020s). Turning to the overall study: Samples from collaborators originated in the United States, Italy and Spain and spanned both the acute and convalescent phases of COVID-19. Subjects who had been exposed to COVID-19, were actively infected with it, or had recovered from it provided the deeply sampled blood TCRbeta repertoires that made up the dataset. The repertoires were released in a freely available public database intended as a resource for research on the immune response to SARS-CoV-2. The sample metadata nearly always contained a de-identified subject ID, COVID-19 status, age in years and sex. Where available, HLA class I and class II types were taken from metadata supplied by the sample provider and were not determined by assay-based typing. Samples came from the ongoing ImmuneRACE study (first 160 participants) plus 1,254 subjects from 6 global collaborators. The material from the prospective study consisted of cDNA or gDNA derived from T cells, B-cell-depleted T cells, or PBMCs. Findings and caveats that apply to the study as a whole: Clinical and demographic metadata were provided uncurated, with the amount varying by source and participant.

TCRbeta CDR3 regions were amplified from genomic DNA using the immunoSEQ Assay, a bias-controlled multiplex PCR. The paper's processing steps were these. Nucleated cell counts per sample were estimated from amplification of reference gene primers within the assay. To quantify the absolute abundance of each unique TCRbeta CDR3 rearrangement, sequence reads were collapsed and filtered. Productive Simpson clonality was computed per sample as the square root of Simpson's diversity index over productive rearrangements. TCRdb mirrors the immuneACCESS table, restricted to in-frame sequences. Some clones are absent from its copies; in checked studies, under half trace to an unresolved V gene, and the reason for the others is unknown. Clone size and the V and J calls come from that table; the DNA yielded D and trimming. This sample is represented by around 250,000 clones; around 84% of them were singletons. Approximately 1.4% of the sample is taken by the ten largest.

Another Seattle source contributed samples from volunteer blood donors who had recovered from COVID-19. Whole blood was collected in K2EDTA tubes by collaborating institutions according to the institutions' own protocols. For TCRbeta analysis, collaborators shipped samples as frozen whole blood, isolated PBMCs, or DNA extracted from either of those sample types. The sequence derives from a woman between 40 and 55 years old who had recovered from COVID-19. Recombination linked TRBV19 to TRBJ2-7; TRBD1 aligns with 10 central bases. Sample: peripheral blood. CDR3 loop: CASSMASGTGAYEQYF. The DNA sequence is TGTGCCAGTAGTATGGCATCCGGGACAGGGGCCTACGAGCAGTACTTC. Joined to the reference TRBV19 and TRBJ2-7 proteins, this CDR3 gives the full variable domain: DGGITQSPKYLFRKEGQNVTLSCEQNLNHDAMYWYRQDPGQGLRLIYYSQIVNDFQKGDIAEGYSVSREKKESFPLTVTSAQKNPTAFYLCASSMASGTGAYEQYFGPGTRLTVT.